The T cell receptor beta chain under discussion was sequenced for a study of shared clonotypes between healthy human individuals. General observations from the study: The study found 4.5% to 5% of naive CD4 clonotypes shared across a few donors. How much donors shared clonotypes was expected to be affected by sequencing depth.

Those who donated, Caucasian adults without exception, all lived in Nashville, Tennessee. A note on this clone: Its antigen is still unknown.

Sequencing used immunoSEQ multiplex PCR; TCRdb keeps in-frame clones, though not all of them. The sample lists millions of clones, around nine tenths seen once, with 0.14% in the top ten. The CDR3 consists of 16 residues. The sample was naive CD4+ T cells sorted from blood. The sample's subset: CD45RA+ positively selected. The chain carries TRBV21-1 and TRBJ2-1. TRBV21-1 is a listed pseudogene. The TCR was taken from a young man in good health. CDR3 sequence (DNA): TGTGCCAGCAGCAAAAGGGAAGGGCCTCCCTACAATGAGCAGTTCTTC. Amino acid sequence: CASSKREGPPYNEQFF.